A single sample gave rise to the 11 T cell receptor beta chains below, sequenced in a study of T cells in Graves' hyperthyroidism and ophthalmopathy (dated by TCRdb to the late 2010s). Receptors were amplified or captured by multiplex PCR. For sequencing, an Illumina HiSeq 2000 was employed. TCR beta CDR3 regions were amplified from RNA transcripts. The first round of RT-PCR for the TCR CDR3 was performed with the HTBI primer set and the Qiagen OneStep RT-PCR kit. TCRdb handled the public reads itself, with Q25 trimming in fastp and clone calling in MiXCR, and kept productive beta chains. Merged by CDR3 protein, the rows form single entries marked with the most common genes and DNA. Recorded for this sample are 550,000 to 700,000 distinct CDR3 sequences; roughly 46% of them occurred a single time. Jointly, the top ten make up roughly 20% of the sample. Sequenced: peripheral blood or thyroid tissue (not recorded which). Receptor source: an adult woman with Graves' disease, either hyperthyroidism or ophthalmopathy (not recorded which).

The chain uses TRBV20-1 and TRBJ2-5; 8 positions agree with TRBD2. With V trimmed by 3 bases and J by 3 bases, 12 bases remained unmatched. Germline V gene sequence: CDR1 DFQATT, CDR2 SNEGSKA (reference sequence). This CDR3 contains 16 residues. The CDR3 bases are TGCAGTGCTAGTGAGGACCCGGGACTAGGAGAAGAGACCCAGTACTTC. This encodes CSASEDPGLGEETQYF.

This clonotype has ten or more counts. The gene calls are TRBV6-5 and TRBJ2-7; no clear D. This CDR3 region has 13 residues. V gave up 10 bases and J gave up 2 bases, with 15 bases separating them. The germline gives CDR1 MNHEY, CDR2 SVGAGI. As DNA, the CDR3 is TGTGCCACCGGTCGAAGCCCGGCCTACGAGCAGTACTTC. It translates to CATGRSPAYEQYF.

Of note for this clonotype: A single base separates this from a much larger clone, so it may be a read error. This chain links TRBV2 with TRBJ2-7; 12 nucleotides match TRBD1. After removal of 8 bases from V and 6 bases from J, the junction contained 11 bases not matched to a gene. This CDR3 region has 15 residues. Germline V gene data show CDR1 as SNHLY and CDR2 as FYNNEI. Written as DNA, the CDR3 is TGTGCCAGCGGCCCTCGGGGACAGGGGGCTCTCGAGCAGTACTTC. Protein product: CASGPRGQGALEQYF.

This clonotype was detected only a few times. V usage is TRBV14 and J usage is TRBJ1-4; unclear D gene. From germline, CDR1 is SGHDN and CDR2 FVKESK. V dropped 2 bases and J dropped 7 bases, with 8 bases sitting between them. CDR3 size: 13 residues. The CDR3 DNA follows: TGTGCCAGCAGCCAAAGACGGGGTGAAAAACTGTTTTTT. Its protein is CASSQRRGEKLFF.

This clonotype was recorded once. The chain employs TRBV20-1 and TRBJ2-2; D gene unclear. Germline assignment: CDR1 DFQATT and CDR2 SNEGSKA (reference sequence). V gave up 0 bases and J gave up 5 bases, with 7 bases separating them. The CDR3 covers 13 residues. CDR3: CSARDVGTGELFF. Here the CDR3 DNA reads TGCAGTGCTAGAGATGTGGGAACCGGGGAGCTGTTTTTT.

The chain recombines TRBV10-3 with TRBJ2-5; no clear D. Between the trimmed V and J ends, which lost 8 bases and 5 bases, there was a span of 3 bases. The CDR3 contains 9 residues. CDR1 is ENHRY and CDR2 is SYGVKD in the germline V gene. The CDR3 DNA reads TGTGCCATCTCCGAGACCCAGTACTTC. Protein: CAISETQYF.

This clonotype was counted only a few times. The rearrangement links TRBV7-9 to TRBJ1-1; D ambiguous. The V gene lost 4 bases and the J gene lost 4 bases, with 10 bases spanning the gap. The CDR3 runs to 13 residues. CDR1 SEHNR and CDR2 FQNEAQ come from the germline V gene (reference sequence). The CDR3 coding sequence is TGTGCCAGCAGCTCGGATCGGACCACTGAAGCTTTCTTT. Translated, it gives CASSSDRTTEAFF.

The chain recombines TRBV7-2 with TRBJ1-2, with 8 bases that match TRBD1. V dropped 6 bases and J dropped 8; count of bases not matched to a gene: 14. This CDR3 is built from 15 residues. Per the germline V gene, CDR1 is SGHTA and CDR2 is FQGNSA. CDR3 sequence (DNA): TGTGCCAGCAGTTCCGGGACAGGCAAATTGGAAGGCTACACCTTC. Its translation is CASSSGTGKLEGYTF.

This chain's CDR3 is CASSVGLAGLGHEQYF. The DNA of the CDR3 is TGTGCCAGCAGCGTAGGACTAGCGGGATTGGGTCACGAGCAGTACTTC. This chain uses TRBV9 with TRBJ2-7, with 11 positions matching TRBD2. The CDR3 extends over 16 amino acids. CDR1 is SGDLS and CDR2 is YYNGEE in the germline V gene. Germline trimming cut 0 bases from V and 5 bases from J; bases unmatched to any gene: 7.

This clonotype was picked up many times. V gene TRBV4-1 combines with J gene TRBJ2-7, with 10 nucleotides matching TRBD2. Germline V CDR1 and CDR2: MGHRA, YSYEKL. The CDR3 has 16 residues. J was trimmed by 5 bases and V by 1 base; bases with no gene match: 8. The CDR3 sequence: CASSQGASGRWDEQYF. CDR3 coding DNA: TGCGCCAGCAGCCAAGGTGCTAGCGGGAGATGGGACGAGCAGTACTTC.

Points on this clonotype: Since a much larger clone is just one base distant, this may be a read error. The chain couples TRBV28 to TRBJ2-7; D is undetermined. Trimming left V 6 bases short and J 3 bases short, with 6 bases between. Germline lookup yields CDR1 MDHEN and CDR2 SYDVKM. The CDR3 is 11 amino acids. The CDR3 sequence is CASSWVYEQYF. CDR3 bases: TGTGCCAGCAGCTGGGTCTACGAGCAGTACTTC.